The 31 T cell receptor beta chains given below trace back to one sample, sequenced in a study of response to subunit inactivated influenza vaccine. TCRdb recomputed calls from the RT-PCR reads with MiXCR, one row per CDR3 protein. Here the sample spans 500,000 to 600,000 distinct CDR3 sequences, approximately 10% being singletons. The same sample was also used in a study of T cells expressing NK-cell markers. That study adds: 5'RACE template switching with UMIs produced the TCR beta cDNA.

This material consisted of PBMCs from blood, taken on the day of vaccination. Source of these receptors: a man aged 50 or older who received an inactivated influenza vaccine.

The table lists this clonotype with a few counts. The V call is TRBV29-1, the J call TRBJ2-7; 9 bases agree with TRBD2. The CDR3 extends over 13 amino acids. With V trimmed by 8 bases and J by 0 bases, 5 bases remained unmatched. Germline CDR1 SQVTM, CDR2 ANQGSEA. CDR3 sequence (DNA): TGCAGCTCGACTAGCGGTGACTCCTACGAGCAGTACTTC. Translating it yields CSSTSGDSYEQYF.

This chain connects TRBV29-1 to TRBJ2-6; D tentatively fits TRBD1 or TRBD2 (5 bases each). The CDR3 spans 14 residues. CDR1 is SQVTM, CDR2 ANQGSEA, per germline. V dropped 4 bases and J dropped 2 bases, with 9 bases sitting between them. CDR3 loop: CSVGGSAGANVLTF. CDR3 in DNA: TGCAGCGTTGGGGGGTCTGCTGGGGCCAACGTCCTGACTTTC.

The CDR3 here is CASSLVGSKNTEAFF. In DNA, the CDR3 is TGTGCCAGCAGCTTAGTTGGGTCGAAGAACACTGAAGCTTTCTTT. The genes are TRBV11-2 and TRBJ1-1; no firm D call. Trimming removed 1 base from V and 1 base from J, with 10 bases in between. There are 15 residues in the CDR3. Germline V gives CDR1 SGHAT, CDR2 FQNNGV. Filled out from reference TRBV11-2 and TRBJ1-1, the complete variable domain reads EAGVAQSPRYKIIEKRQSVAFWCNPISGHATLYWYQQILGQGPKLLIQFQNNGVVDDSQLPKDRFSAERLKGVDSTLKIQPAKLEDSAVYLCASSLVGSKNTEAFFGQGTRLTVV.

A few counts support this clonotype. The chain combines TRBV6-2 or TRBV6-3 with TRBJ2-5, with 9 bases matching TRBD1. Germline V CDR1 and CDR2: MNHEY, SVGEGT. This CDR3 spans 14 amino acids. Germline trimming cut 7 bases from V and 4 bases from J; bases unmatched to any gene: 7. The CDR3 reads CASNHRGLVETQYF. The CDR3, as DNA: TGTGCCAGCAACCACAGGGGGCTGGTAGAGACCCAGTACTTC.

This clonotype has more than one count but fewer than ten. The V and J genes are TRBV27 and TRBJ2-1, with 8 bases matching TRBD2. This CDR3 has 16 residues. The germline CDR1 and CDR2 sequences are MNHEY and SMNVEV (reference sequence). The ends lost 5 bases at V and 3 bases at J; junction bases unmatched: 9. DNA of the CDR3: TGTGCCAGCAGTCCCAGACTAGCGCCCAGCTACAATGAGCAGTTCTTC. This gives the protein CASSPRLAPSYNEQFF.

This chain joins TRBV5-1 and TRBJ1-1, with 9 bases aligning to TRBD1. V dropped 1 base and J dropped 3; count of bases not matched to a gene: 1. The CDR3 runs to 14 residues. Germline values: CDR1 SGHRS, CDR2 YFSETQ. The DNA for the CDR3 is TGCGCCAGCAGCTTGCGGGACAGGGACACTGAAGCTTTCTTT. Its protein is CASSLRDRDTEAFF.

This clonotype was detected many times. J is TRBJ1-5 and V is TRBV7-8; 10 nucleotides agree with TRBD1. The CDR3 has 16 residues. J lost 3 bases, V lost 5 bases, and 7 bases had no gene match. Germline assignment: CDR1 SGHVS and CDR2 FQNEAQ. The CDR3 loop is CASSPDRGGHNQPQHF. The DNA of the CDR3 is TGTGCCAGCAGCCCGGACAGGGGGGGGCACAATCAGCCCCAGCATTTT.

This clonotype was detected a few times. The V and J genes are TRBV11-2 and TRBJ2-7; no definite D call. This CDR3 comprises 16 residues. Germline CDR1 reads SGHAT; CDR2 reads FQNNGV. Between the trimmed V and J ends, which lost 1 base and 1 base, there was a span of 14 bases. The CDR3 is CASSLASLDGSYEQYF. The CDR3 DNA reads TGTGCCAGCAGCTTAGCATCCTTGGACGGTTCCTACGAGCAGTACTTC.

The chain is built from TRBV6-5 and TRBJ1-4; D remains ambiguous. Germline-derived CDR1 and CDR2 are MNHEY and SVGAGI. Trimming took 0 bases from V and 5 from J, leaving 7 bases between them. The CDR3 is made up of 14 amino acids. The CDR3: CASSYSLGNEKLFF. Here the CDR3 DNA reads TGTGCCAGCAGTTACTCGTTGGGGAATGAAAAACTGTTTTTT.

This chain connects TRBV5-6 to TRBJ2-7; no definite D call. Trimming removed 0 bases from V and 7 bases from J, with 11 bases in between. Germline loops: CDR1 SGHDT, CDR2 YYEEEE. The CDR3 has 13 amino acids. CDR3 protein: CASSLAQSGEQYF. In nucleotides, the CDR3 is TGTGCCAGCAGCTTGGCCCAGTCCGGAGAGCAGTACTTC.

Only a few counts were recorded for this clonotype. The DNA of the CDR3 is TGCAGCGGGGGATACACCGGGGAGCTGTTTTTT. Protein: CSGGYTGELFF. The chain uses TRBV29-1 and TRBJ2-2, with D uncertain. V was clipped by 7 bases and J by 3 bases, with 6 bases between them. CDR1 and CDR2 from the germline V gene are SQVTM and ANQGSEA. There are 11 residues in the CDR3.

Here the CDR3 reads CASSLVCRKETQYF. The CDR3 DNA reads as TGTGCCAGCAGCTTAGTATGCAGGAAAGAGACCCAGTACTTC. The J gene is TRBJ2-5, the V gene TRBV11-3; D is undetermined. Germline CDR1 is SGHNT and CDR2 is YENEEA. The CDR3 sequence is 14 residues long. Between the trimmed V and J ends, which lost 1 base and 3 bases, there was a span of 9 bases.

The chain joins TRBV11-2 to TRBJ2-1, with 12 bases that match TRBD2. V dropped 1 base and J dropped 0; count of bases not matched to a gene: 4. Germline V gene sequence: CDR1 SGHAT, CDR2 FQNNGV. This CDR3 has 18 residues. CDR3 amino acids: CASSLVLAGGPSYNEQFF. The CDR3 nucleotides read TGTGCCAGCAGCTTAGTTCTAGCGGGAGGGCCCTCCTACAATGAGCAGTTCTTC.

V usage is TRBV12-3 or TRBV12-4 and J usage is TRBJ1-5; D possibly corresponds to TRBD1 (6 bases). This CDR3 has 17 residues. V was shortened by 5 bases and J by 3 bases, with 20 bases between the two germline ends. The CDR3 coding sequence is TGTGCCAGCAGTGCGAAAACAGGGACCCCCAACAATCAGCCCCAGCATTTT. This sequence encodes CASSAKTGTPNNQPQHF.

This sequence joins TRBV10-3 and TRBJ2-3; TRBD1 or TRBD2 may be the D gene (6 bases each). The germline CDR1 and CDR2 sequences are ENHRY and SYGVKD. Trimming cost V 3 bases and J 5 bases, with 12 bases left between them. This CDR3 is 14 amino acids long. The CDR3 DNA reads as TGTGCCATCAGTGAACGGGGGCGGGGAGATACGCAGTATTTT. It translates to CAISERGRGDTQYF.

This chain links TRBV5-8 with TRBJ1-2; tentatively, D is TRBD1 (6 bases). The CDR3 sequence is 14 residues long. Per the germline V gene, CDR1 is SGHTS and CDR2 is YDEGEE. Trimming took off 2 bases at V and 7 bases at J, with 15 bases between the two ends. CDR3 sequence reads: CASSFGRARGGYTF. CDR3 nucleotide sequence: TGTGCCAGCAGCTTTGGCAGGGCCAGGGGTGGCTACACCTTC.

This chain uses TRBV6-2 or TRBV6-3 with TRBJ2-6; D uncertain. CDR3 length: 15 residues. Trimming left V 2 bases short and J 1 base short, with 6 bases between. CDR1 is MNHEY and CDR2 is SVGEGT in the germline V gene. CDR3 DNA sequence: TGTGCCAGCAGTTACGGCACGTCTGGGGCCAACGTCCTGACTTTC. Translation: CASSYGTSGANVLTF.

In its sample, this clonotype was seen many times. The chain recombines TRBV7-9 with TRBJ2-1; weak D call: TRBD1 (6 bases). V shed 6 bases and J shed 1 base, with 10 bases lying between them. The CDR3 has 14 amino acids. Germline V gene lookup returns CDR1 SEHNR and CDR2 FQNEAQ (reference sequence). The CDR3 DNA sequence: TGTGCCAGCAGTACGAGGGGGTCCTACAATGAGCAGTTCTTC. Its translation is CASSTRGSYNEQFF. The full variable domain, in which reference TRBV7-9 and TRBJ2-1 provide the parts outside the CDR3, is DTGVSQNPRHKITKRGQNVTFRCDPISEHNRLYWYRQTLGQGPEFLTYFQNEAQLEKSRLLSDRFSAERPKGSFSTLEIQRTEQGDSAMYLCASSTRGSYNEQFFGPGTRLTVL.

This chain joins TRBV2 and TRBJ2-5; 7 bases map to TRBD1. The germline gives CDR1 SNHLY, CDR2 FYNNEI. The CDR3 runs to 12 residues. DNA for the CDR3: TGTGCGTCCCGGGGACAGCAAGAGACCCAGTACTTC. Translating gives CASRGQQETQYF.

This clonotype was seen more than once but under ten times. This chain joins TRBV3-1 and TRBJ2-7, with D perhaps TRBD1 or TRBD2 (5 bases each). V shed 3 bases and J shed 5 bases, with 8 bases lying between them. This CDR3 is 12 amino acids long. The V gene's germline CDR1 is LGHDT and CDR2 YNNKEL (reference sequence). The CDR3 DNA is TGTGCCAGCAGCCACGAGGGACACGAGCAGTACTTC. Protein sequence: CASSHEGHEQYF.

The CDR3 loop reads CSASFDKPQRRDEQYF. The DNA for the CDR3 is TGCAGTGCTAGTTTCGATAAACCACAGAGACGGGACGAGCAGTACTTC. V and J are TRBV20-1 and TRBJ2-7; D is unresolved. Trimming pared 3 bases from V and 5 bases from J, leaving 23 bases between. This CDR3 is built from 16 residues. Germline V gives CDR1 DFQATT, CDR2 SNEGSKA (reference sequence).

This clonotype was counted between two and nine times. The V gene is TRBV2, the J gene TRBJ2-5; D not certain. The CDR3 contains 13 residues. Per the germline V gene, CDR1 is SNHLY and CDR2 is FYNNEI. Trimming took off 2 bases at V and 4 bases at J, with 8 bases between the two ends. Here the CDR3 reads CASSEPVIETQYF. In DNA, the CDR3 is TGTGCCAGCAGTGAACCCGTCATAGAGACCCAGTACTTC.

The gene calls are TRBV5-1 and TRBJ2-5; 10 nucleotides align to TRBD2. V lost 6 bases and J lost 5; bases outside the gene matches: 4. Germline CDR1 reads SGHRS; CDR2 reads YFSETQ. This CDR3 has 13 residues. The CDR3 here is CASTLAGEETQYF. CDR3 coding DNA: TGCGCCAGCACCCTAGCGGGAGAGGAGACCCAGTACTTC.

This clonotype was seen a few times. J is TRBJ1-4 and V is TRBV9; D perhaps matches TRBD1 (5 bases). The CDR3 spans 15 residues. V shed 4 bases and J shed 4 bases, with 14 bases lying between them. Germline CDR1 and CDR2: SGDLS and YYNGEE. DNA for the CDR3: TGTGCCAGCAGCTTTGCGGGACGGAGTAATGAAAAACTGTTTTTT. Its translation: CASSFAGRSNEKLFF.

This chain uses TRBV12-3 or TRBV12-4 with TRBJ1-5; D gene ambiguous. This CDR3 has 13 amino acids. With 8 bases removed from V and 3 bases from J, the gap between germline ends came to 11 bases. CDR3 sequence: CASGPGFNQPQHF. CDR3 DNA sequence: TGTGCCAGCGGCCCGGGGTTCAATCAGCCCCAGCATTTT.

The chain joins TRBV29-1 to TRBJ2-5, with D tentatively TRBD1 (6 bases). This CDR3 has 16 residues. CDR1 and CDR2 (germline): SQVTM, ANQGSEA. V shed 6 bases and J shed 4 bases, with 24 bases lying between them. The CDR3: CSVGRMGTRGLETQYF. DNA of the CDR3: TGCAGCGTAGGGCGTATGGGGACAAGGGGCCTAGAGACCCAGTACTTC.

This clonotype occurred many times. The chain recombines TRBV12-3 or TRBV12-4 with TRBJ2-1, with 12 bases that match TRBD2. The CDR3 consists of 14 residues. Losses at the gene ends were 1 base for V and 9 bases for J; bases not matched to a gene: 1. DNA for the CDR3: TGTGCCAGCAGTTTAGAACTAGCGGGAGGTGAGCAGTTCTTC. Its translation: CASSLELAGGEQFF.

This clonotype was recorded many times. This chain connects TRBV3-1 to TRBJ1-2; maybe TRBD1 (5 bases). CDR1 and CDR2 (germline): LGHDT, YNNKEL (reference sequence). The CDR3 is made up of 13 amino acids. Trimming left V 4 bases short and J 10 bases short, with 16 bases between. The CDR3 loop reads CASSLDPTGDYTF. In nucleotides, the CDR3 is TGTGCCAGCAGCCTAGACCCCACAGGCGACTACACCTTC.

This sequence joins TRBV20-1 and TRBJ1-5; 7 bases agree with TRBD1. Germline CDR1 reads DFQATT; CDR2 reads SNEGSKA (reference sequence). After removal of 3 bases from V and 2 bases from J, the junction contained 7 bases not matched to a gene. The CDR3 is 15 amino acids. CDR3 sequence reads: CSASTQGHGNQPQHF. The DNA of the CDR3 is TGCAGTGCTAGTACACAGGGGCACGGCAATCAGCCCCAGCATTTT.

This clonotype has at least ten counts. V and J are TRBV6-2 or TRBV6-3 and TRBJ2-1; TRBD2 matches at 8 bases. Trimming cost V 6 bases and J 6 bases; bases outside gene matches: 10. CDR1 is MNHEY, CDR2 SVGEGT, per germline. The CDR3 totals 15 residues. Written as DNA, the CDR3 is TGTGCCAGCAGGGCCTTTGGGACTAGGTTCAATGAGCAGTTCTTC. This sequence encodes CASRAFGTRFNEQFF.

The DNA of the CDR3 is TGCAGTGCTAGTGGGGACAGGACGGATACGCAGTATTTT. Translation gives CSASGDRTDTQYF. V usage is TRBV20-1 and J usage is TRBJ2-3, with 8 bases that match TRBD1. CDR1 and CDR2 from the germline V gene are DFQATT and SNEGSKA (reference sequence). The CDR3 covers 13 residues. V was pared by 3 bases and J by 6 bases, with 5 bases of the junction left unmatched.